This TCR beta chain is drawn from a study of T cell repertoires in cytomegalovirus infection. Notes on the study in general: It was HLA-C-restricted CMV-specific TCR beta clonotypes that dominated the response ex vivo.

TCRdb reprocessed the reads with MiXCR, giving one entry per CDR3 protein. The sample lists about 490,000 distinct CDR3 sequences, around 11% occurring once. Trimming at V came to 5 bases and at J to 6 bases, leaving 3 bases not matched to a gene. CDR3 size: 14 residues. Germline assignment: CDR1 LGHNT and CDR2 FRNRAP. This clonotype was observed at least ten times. Its antigen remains unknown. The genes are TRBV12-5 and TRBJ1-6; 8 nucleotides line up with TRBD1. The sample was PBMCs. The source is a human donor in good health (CMV status not recorded). Some clones in this sample may be carry-over from other donors' samples. CDR3 amino acids: CASGTGTGNSPLHF. The CDR3 coding sequence is TGTGCTAGTGGTACCGGGACAGGTAATTCACCCCTCCACTTT.